This T cell receptor beta chain was retrieved from a study of blood T cell repertoires in COVID-19. CDR3 size: 15 residues. J gave up 7 bases and V 6 bases, and 5 bases lay outside the gene matches. In germline, CDR1 is KGHSH, CDR2 LQKENI. Some clones are missing from TCRdb's copy, which holds only in-frame ones; the method was immunoSEQ multiplex PCR. The sample includes roughly 250,000 clones, nearly 90% of them seen just once. This clonotype originated in a woman aged 40 to 49 who had recovered from COVID-19. This chain joins TRBV18 and TRBJ2-1; 14 bases are a match to TRBD2. The sequenced material came from peripheral blood. CDR3: CASSGTSGSLNEQFF. The CDR3 bases are TGTGCCAGCTCGGGGACTAGCGGGAGTTTGAATGAGCAGTTCTTC.